The 8 T cell receptor beta chains reported below all come from one sample, sequenced in a study of T cells in Graves' hyperthyroidism and ophthalmopathy. RNA transcripts provided the source from which TCR beta CDR3 regions were amplified. First-round RT-PCR of the TCR CDR3 relied on the HTBI primer set. In TCRdb, the multiplex PCR reads were re-called with MiXCR into one record per CDR3 protein. The data show about 260,000 distinct CDR3 sequences, with 16% seen just once and about 29% held by the top ten. Sequencing used blood. Receptors were obtained from a young woman with Graves' ophthalmopathy.

The table lists this clonotype with many counts. The chain is built from TRBV6-1 and TRBJ2-2, with TRBD2 identical over 14 bases. The CDR3 sequence is 16 residues long. The germline V gene has CDR1 MNHNS and CDR2 SASEGT. J gave up 5 bases and V 6 bases, and 5 bases lay outside the gene matches. This chain's CDR3 is CASSPGLAGGTGELFF. The CDR3 DNA follows: TGTGCCAGCAGCCCCGGACTAGCGGGAGGTACCGGGGAGCTGTTTTTT.

This clonotype was seen repeatedly, ten times or more. This chain connects TRBV27 to TRBJ1-3; D remains ambiguous. The CDR3 spans 14 residues. Trimming took off 5 bases at V and 0 bases at J, with 8 bases between the two ends. The germline gives CDR1 MNHEY, CDR2 SMNVEV (reference sequence). This CDR3 is CASSPYNSGNTIYF. The CDR3 DNA sequence: TGTGCCAGCAGTCCCTATAACTCTGGAAACACCATATATTTT.

The chain is built from TRBV4-3 and TRBJ2-7, with 8 bases fitting TRBD2. The ends lost 0 bases at V and 2 bases at J; junction bases unmatched: 6. This CDR3 is 16 amino acids long. The germline CDR1 and CDR2 sequences are LGHNA and YSLEER. CDR3 nucleotide sequence: TGCGCCAGCAGCCAAGACGTTAGCGGGATTACCTACGAGCAGTACTTC. Translating it yields CASSQDVSGITYEQYF.

This chain joins TRBV19 and TRBJ2-7; perhaps TRBD1 as D (6 bases). This CDR3 region has 14 residues. Between the trimmed V and J ends, which lost 4 bases and 5 bases, there was a span of 15 bases. Germline V lookup: CDR1 LNHDA, CDR2 SQIVND (reference sequence). As DNA, the CDR3 is TGTGCCAGTAGTAGACCCGGTCAGGGGAACGAGCAGTACTTC. Its protein is CASSRPGQGNEQYF.

At least ten counts were recorded for this clonotype. This chain links TRBV30 with TRBJ2-7; D possibly corresponds to TRBD1 (5 bases). The CDR3 loop spans 12 amino acids. Germline values: CDR1 GTSNPN, CDR2 SVGIG (reference sequence). V lost 6 bases, J lost 0 bases, and 9 bases lay in between. CDR3 protein: CACNGASYEQYF. CDR3 sequence (DNA): TGTGCCTGCAATGGGGCCTCCTACGAGCAGTACTTC.

At least ten counts were recorded for this clonotype. This chain links TRBV9 with TRBJ2-7; 7 bases agree with TRBD1. Germline CDR1 SGDLS, CDR2 YYNGEE. The CDR3 loop spans 15 amino acids. V lost 2 bases to trimming and J lost 0 bases; unmatched junction nucleotides: 5. The CDR3 DNA reads TGTGCCAGCAGCGTGGGACAGTCGACCTCCTACGAGCAGTACTTC. Translating it yields CASSVGQSTSYEQYF.

The chain has TRBV28 and TRBJ2-1, with unresolved D. Trimming shortened V by 3 bases and J by 0 bases, and 9 bases separated the two germline ends. The CDR3 is 15 residues long. In germline, CDR1 is MDHEN, CDR2 SYDVKM. The CDR3, as DNA: TGTGCCAGCAGTTTCCTCCTCAGCTCCTACAATGAGCAGTTCTTC. Translation gives CASSFLLSSYNEQFF. The whole variable domain, remainder taken from reference TRBV28 and TRBJ2-1, is DVKVTQSSRYLVKRTGEKVFLECVQDMDHENMFWYRQDPGLGLRLIYFSYDVKMKEKGDIPEGYSVSREKKERFSLILESASTNQTSMYLCASSFLLSSYNEQFFGPGTRLTVL.

This clonotype has ten or more counts. The chain carries TRBV12-3 or TRBV12-4 and TRBJ1-1; perhaps TRBD1 as D (5 bases). Between the trimmed V and J ends, which lost 4 bases and 1 base, there was a span of 7 bases. This CDR3 has 13 amino acids. The CDR3 loop reads CASSYGQNTEAFF. As DNA, the CDR3 is TGTGCCAGCAGTTACGGACAGAACACTGAAGCTTTCTTT.